In its sample, the clone carrying this TCR beta chain was seen many times. Its target is not known. This sample is part of a study of CD8 T cells in ankylosing spondylitis. Study-level findings and limits: What seemed typical of ankylosing spondylitis blood was a TCR beta motif built from eight highly homologous variants.

The CDR3 runs to 11 residues. Germline V gene data show CDR1 as MNHEY and CDR2 as SVGAGI. The V gene lost 6 bases and the J gene lost 1 base, with 3 bases spanning the gap. One entry per CDR3 protein, called by TCRdb with MiXCR from the 5' RACE reads. The table lists roughly 440,000 distinct CDR3 sequences, more than 15% of them singletons. The receptor was derived from a male donor with ankylosing spondylitis. J is TRBJ2-5 and V is TRBV6-5; D is undetermined. The specimen was blood, either unsorted or a sorted T cell fraction (not recorded which). The CDR3 spells CASRGQETQYF. The CDR3 bases are TGTGCCAGCAGAGGCCAAGAGACCCAGTACTTC.